Following are 6 T cell receptor beta chains from one sample sequenced in a study of cytomegalovirus exposure and HLA in healthy donors. A multiplex PCR was run with 60 Vbeta primers and 13 Jbeta primers. Only in-frame clones appear in the TCRdb table, and some are missing; sequencing was by immunoSEQ multiplex PCR. The data show about 100,000 clones, more than 70% seen once. The specimen sequenced was PBMCs. The receptor source for this set is a man aged 25 to 45 in good health and CMV-seronegative.

A remark on this clone: One end of the junction varies from germline; a read error may be responsible. The chain links TRBV6-1 to TRBJ2-1, with D possibly TRBD2 on 7 matching bases. Germline CDR1 reads MNHNS; CDR2 reads SASEGT. The CDR3 spans 16 residues. This CDR3 reads CASSVSLAGAYSEQFF. DNA of the CDR3: TGTGCCAGCAGTGTCTCGTTGGCGGGGGCTTACAGTGAGCAGTTCTTC.

J is TRBJ1-5 and V is TRBV28; TRBD1 matches 10 bases. V dropped 3 bases and J dropped 0; count of bases not matched to a gene: 17. The CDR3 is made up of 21 amino acids. The germline gives CDR1 MDHEN, CDR2 SYDVKM. Written as DNA, the CDR3 is TGTGCCAGCAGTTTGATCGTAGGAACGGACAGGGGGTTTCCTAGCAATCAGCCCCAGCATTTT. Translated, it gives CASSLIVGTDRGFPSNQPQHF.

This clone appeared once. This chain links TRBV9 with TRBJ2-3; 9 bases line up with TRBD2. The CDR3 has 15 residues. The V segment lost 0 bases and the J segment 4 bases; nucleotides outside the gene matches: 3. In germline, CDR1 is SGDLS, CDR2 YYNGEE. In DNA, the CDR3 is TGTGCCAGCAGCGTAGGCGGGGGGGCCTCAGATACGCAGTATTTT. Amino acid sequence: CASSVGGGASDTQYF.

In this sample, this clone turned up a few times. The V gene is TRBV19, the J gene TRBJ1-1, with D maybe TRBD1 (6 bases). Trimming stripped 6 bases from V and 1 base from J, with 12 bases between. This CDR3 is 14 amino acids long. In germline, CDR1 is LNHDA, CDR2 SQIVND (reference sequence). The DNA for the CDR3 is TGTGCCAGTAGCAATGGACAGCCGAACACTGAAGCTTTCTTT. Its protein product is CASSNGQPNTEAFF.

This clone has only a few counts. The chain employs TRBV6-6 and TRBJ1-2; the D is unclear. Germline V gene lookup returns CDR1 MNHNY and CDR2 SVGAGI (reference sequence). Trimming shortened V by 4 bases and J by 4 bases, and 7 bases separated the two germline ends. The length of the CDR3 is 12 residues. In DNA, the CDR3 is TGTGCCAGCAGTTCGGGTTCCTATGGCTACACCTTC. As protein: CASSSGSYGYTF.

The chain links TRBV6-5 to TRBJ1-2, with 9 positions matching TRBD1. The J segment lost 0 bases and the V segment lost 5 bases, leaving 4 bases of the junction unmatched. CDR1 MNHEY and CDR2 SVGAGI come from the germline V gene. The CDR3 length is 15 residues. CDR3 nucleotide sequence: TGTGCCAGCAGTCTTGACAGGGGGGCTAACTATGGCTACACCTTC. Protein sequence: CASSLDRGANYGYTF.